Described below is a single T cell receptor (beta chain) sequence and its context. These data are taken from a study of blood T cell repertoires in COVID-19. Using immunoSEQ multiplex PCR, the repertoire was profiled, and TCRdb retains in-frame clones only, with some absent. Of approximately 440,000 clones in the sample, 87% were seen once. The CDR3 contains 15 residues. Trimming cost V 6 bases and J 4 bases; bases outside gene matches: 9. In germline, CDR1 is MNHNY, CDR2 SVGAGI (reference sequence). Sequenced input: PBMCs or T cells enriched from blood (not recorded which). The source is a woman younger than 35 who had recovered from COVID-19. This chain uses TRBV6-6 with TRBJ1-2; 9 bases agree with TRBD1. CDR3: CASRNPGQGLYGYTF. CDR3 in DNA: TGTGCCAGCAGGAATCCGGGACAGGGTCTCTATGGCTACACCTTC.